What follows describes a single T cell receptor (beta chain). Its antigen target is currently unknown. Each CD8+ T cell subset was flow-sorted in triplicate, with fewer than 350,000 cells per subset placed directly into RLT lysis buffer. To exclude memory contaminants, naive CD8+ T cells were stringently defined as CD45RO-CCR7+CD27+CD95-. Peripheral blood mononuclear cells were isolated from buffy coats by standard density gradient centrifugation. Naive CXCR3-negative and CXCR3-positive CD8+ T cells were flow-sorted on a FACSAria III. Total RNA was extracted from sorted cells using an RNeasy Mini Kit. CDR1 SNHLY and CDR2 FYNNEI were looked up in the germline V gene. The cysteine opens and the phenylalanine closes a CDR3 of 13 amino acids. No DNA is given. These data originate in a study of CXCR3-negative and CXCR3-positive naive CD8 T cells (dated by TCRdb to between 2018 and 2020). For context, the study as a whole: In total, roughly 140 million TRB reads were obtained, corresponding to roughly 1.5 +/- 0.3 million reads per library. Diversity and physicochemical repertoire analyses covered some ten donors pooled from two independent experiments. For the TRBV-TRBJ cluster analysis, the naive subsets came from 5 donors, while the memory cells came from 3 donors.

Data came from a NextSeq 550. The Human TCR Profiling Kit (MiLaboratory) was used to make UMI-labeled 5' RACE TRB cDNA libraries. cDNA synthesis used the entire amount of extracted RNA, and PCR amplification then used the entire amount of cDNA produced. Libraries were prepared in parallel with an identical number of PCR cycles. Per the original workflow: With a minimum of two reads required per UMI, MIGEC and MiXCR pulled out about 52,000 +/- 9,100 unique UMI-labeled TRB cDNA molecules from each library. On average, each library contained approximately 40,000 +/- 10,000 functional in-frame TRB CDR3 nucleotide clonotypes without stop codons. After downsampling to 5000 UMI-labeled TRB molecules per sample, diversity metrics such as normalized Shannon-Wiener and Chao1 were calculated in VDJtools. VDJtools was used to calculate clonotype-size-weighted physicochemical properties of the central five CDR3 residues, namely interaction energy, strength, volume and Kidera factor 4. Following TCRdb reprocessing, every CDR3 protein sequence forms one entry, and DNA is not provided. None of the V and J calls come from the authors' own analysis; TCRdb made them. This sample's table has entries for fewer than 6,500 distinct CDR3 sequences. In total, the top ten clones hold over 1.5% of the sample.

Study-level results and caveats: Freshly isolated PBMCs were used for most assays because CXCR3 expression went down partially after cryopreservation. Comparably high repertoire diversity was found in both naive subsets, whereas much lower repertoire diversity was found in memory CD8+ T cells. Similar TRBV-TRBJ usage was shown by naive CXCR3-negative and CXCR3-positive cells from the same donor, whereas distinct patterns were shown by memory cells. Compared with CXCR3-negative naive cells, CXCR3-positive naive cells had TRB CDR3s with higher hydrophobicity (lower Kidera factor 4), lower energy, and higher strength and volume indices. Because surface CD5, which is linked to self-reactivity in mice, was comparable between the naive subsets, TCR interaction strength was also inferred from the physicochemical properties of TRB CDR3s.

Rearrangement joined TRBV2 to TRBJ2-2; the D gene TCRdb calls, TRBD1, cannot be checked with no DNA. Sequencing was performed on naive CXCR3+ CD8+ T cells from blood. Read against the paper, the sample's cell subset or site label means: CD45RO-CCR7+CD27+CD95- naive CD8+ T cells expressing CXCR3 (TNR3+). The origin of this receptor is a human donor in good health. Some clones in this sample may be carry-over from other donors' samples. CDR3 protein: CASMDKNTGQLFF.